Shown below are 18 T cell receptor beta chains from a single sample sequenced in a study of OX40 agonist ivuxolimab in advanced cancers. The table came from immunoSEQ multiplex PCR; TCRdb's copy has only in-frame clones and leaves some out. The table lists around 40,000 clones, 80% to 90% of them singletons, with about an eighth in the top ten. Sequenced here: CD4+ or CD8+ T cells sorted from blood, sampled in a trial of the OX40 agonist ivuxolimab. These TCRs come from an adult with an advanced solid tumor such as melanoma, head and neck, liver or kidney cancer.

V and J are TRBV11-1 and TRBJ1-6; D is unresolved. The CDR3 has 12 amino acids. The V and J ends lost 1 base and 7 bases respectively, with 2 bases between them. Germline V gene lookup returns CDR1 SGHAT and CDR2 FQDESV (reference sequence). The DNA of the CDR3 is TGTGCCAGCAGCTTAGGGAATTCACCCCTCCACTTT. Protein sequence: CASSLGNSPLHF.

The chain has TRBV27 and TRBJ1-2; D unclear. CDR1 and CDR2 (germline): MNHEY, SMNVEV (reference sequence). Between the trimmed V and J ends, which lost 0 bases and 6 bases, there was a span of 11 bases. The CDR3 has 14 amino acids. The CDR3 spells CASSLSAGRNGYTF. CDR3 bases: TGTGCCAGCAGTTTATCGGCGGGGAGGAATGGCTACACCTTC.

The rearrangement uses TRBV4-1 and TRBJ2-5; TRBD1 agrees at 8 bases. Trimming removed 0 bases from V and 5 bases from J; junction bases left unmatched: 5. The CDR3 loop spans 15 amino acids. The germline gives CDR1 MGHRA, CDR2 YSYEKL. The CDR3 is CASSQDAGGAETQYF. CDR3 bases: TGCGCCAGCAGCCAAGATGCAGGGGGCGCGGAGACCCAGTACTTC.

The gene calls are TRBV4-1 and TRBJ2-3; perhaps TRBD2 as D (6 bases). The CDR3 consists of 17 residues. V lost 0 bases and J lost 3, with 16 bases in between. CDR1 MGHRA and CDR2 YSYEKL come from the germline V gene. This CDR3 is CASSQDPPGAGTDTQYF. In nucleotides, the CDR3 is TGCGCCAGCAGCCAAGATCCTCCGGGAGCGGGTACAGATACGCAGTATTTT.

The chain couples TRBV11-2 to TRBJ2-5; D is unclear. V was trimmed by 1 base and J by 2 bases, leaving 11 bases between them. CDR3 length: 15 residues. Germline V gives CDR1 SGHAT, CDR2 FQNNGV. Here the CDR3 reads CASSLAWAPQETQYF. Here the CDR3 DNA reads TGTGCCAGCAGCTTAGCATGGGCCCCACAAGAGACCCAGTACTTC. Variable domain in full (rest from reference TRBV11-2 and TRBJ2-5): EAGVAQSPRYKIIEKRQSVAFWCNPISGHATLYWYQQILGQGPKLLIQFQNNGVVDDSQLPKDRFSAERLKGVDSTLKIQPAKLEDSAVYLCASSLAWAPQETQYFGPGTRLLVL.

In DNA form, the CDR3 reads TGTGCCAGCAGCCAAGAATTAACTAGCGGTGTCACCGGGGAGCTGTTTTTT. This sequence encodes CASSQELTSGVTGELFF. This sequence joins TRBV14 and TRBJ2-2; 8 nucleotides agree with TRBD2. The CDR3 is 17 residues long. The germline V gene has CDR1 SGHDN and CDR2 FVKESK. With V trimmed by 0 bases and J by 4 bases, 7 bases remained unmatched.

J is TRBJ2-1 and V is TRBV6-4, with D tentatively TRBD2 (6 bases). This CDR3 spans 16 amino acids. V gave up 3 bases and J gave up 2 bases, with 14 bases separating them. CDR1 is MRHNA, CDR2 SNTAGT, per germline. As DNA, the CDR3 is TGTGCCAGCAGTGAGGGTCCGGGCGGGACCTACAATGAGCAGTTCTTC. It codes for CASSEGPGGTYNEQFF.

The V and J genes are TRBV4-2 and TRBJ2-3, with 7 bases identical to TRBD1. This CDR3 is built from 14 residues. Trimming removed 0 bases from V and 6 bases from J; junction bases left unmatched: 3. In germline, CDR1 is LGHNA, CDR2 YNFKEQ. CDR3 coding DNA: TGTGCCAGCAGCCAAGAGGAGGACAGGGATACGCAGTATTTT. The encoded protein is CASSQEEDRDTQYF.

The rearrangement uses TRBV19 and TRBJ1-6; D unresolved. Trimming shortened V by 1 base and J by 9 bases, and 7 bases separated the two germline ends. Germline CDR1 reads LNHDA; CDR2 reads SQIVND (reference sequence). This CDR3 is built from 13 residues. DNA for the CDR3: TGTGCCAGTAGTATAGGGCCTACTTCACCCCTCCACTTT. Translation: CASSIGPTSPLHF.

The V and J genes are TRBV4-3 and TRBJ2-7; 12 nucleotides match TRBD1. This CDR3 is built from 15 residues. Germline CDR1 LGHNA, CDR2 YSLEER. V shed 4 bases and J 4 bases; nucleotides not matched to a gene: 5. Here the CDR3 reads CASSPGTGGLYEQYF. CDR3 coding DNA: TGCGCCAGCAGCCCAGGGACAGGGGGCTTGTACGAGCAGTACTTC.

In its sample, this clone is medium-sized. This sequence joins TRBV21-1 and TRBJ2-1; the D call TRBD2 from the table was never checked on the DNA. TRBV21-1 is recorded as a pseudogene. The CDR3 is 18 amino acids. The DNA of the CDR3 is TGTGCCAGCAGCAAAGTTTCCGCTCACTCTAGCTCCTACAATGAGCAGTTCTTC. Amino acids: CASSKVSAHSSSYNEQFF.

About this clone itself: The same CDR3 also results from other DNA sequences found in this sample. The rearrangement links TRBV4-1 to TRBJ2-1; a possible D gene is TRBD2 (5 bases). The CDR3 covers 12 residues. V lost 0 bases and J lost 10, with 7 bases in between. Germline V gene lookup returns CDR1 MGHRA and CDR2 YSYEKL. CDR3 sequence (DNA): TGCGCCAGCAGCCAAGATCGGGGAGAGCAGTTCTTC. Translated, it gives CASSQDRGEQFF.

CDR3 DNA sequence: TGCGCCAGCAGCCTAAGTCCACAAACCAACACTGAAGCTTTCTTT. It is translated as CASSLSPQTNTEAFF. This rearrangement joins TRBV4-1 to TRBJ1-1; D uncertain. Trimming pared 4 bases from V and 2 bases from J, leaving 14 bases between. Germline V lookup: CDR1 MGHRA, CDR2 YSYEKL. The CDR3 has 15 amino acids.

The rearrangement uses TRBV14 and TRBJ2-1; D is tentatively TRBD1 or TRBD2 (6 bases each). The germline V gene encodes CDR1 SGHDN and CDR2 FVKESK. The length of the CDR3 is 16 residues. Trimming shortened V by 0 bases and J by 4 bases, and 13 bases separated the two germline ends. The CDR3 DNA reads TGTGCCAGCAGCCAAGACCTCCGGGGGCCATACAATGAGCAGTTCTTC. Its protein is CASSQDLRGPYNEQFF.

V is TRBV2 and J is TRBJ2-7; 7 bases map to TRBD2. V trimming: 8 bases; J trimming: 3 bases; junction bases outside the gene matches: 4. Germline loops: CDR1 SNHLY, CDR2 FYNNEI. The CDR3 sequence is 12 residues long. DNA of the CDR3: TGTGCCAGCCGGGGAGGGTACTACGAGCAGTACTTC. Its protein product is CASRGGYYEQYF.

This chain joins TRBV30 and TRBJ2-2; D is undetermined. Germline V gene data show CDR1 as GTSNPN and CDR2 as SVGIG (reference sequence). The CDR3 extends over 12 amino acids. The V and J ends lost 3 bases and 5 bases respectively, with 7 bases between them. The DNA for the CDR3 is TGTGCCTGGAGGGAACGAACCGGGGAGCTGTTTTTT. It encodes CAWRERTGELFF.

This sequence joins TRBV28 and TRBJ2-1, with TRBD2 matching 10 bases. J lost 5 bases, V lost 8 bases, and 6 bases had no gene match. Germline V gives CDR1 MDHEN, CDR2 SYDVKM. This CDR3 region has 14 residues. The CDR3: CASPPGTSDNEQFF. The CDR3 nucleotides are TGTGCCAGCCCTCCCGGGACTAGCGACAATGAGCAGTTCTTC.

J is TRBJ2-7 and V is TRBV2, with 8 bases identical to TRBD2. The V gene end was trimmed by 4 bases and the J gene end by 6 bases; junction bases not matched to a gene: 5. The germline V gene encodes CDR1 SNHLY and CDR2 FYNNEI. CDR3 length: 13 amino acids. The CDR3, as DNA: TGTGCCAGCAGTGGGGGGACTAGTCGCGAGCAGTACTTC. Residues: CASSGGTSREQYF.